The entry below gives a single TCR beta chain sequence along with its context. Its specificity is unknown. This entry belongs to a study of persistence of HIV-infected CD4 T cells. In the study overall: Donors were ART-treated; their CMV- and Gag-responding CD4+ T cells were isolated. The study, taken as a whole, reports: Degenerate expanded CDR3beta sequences were enriched among CMV- and Gag-responding cells.

Stimulation used approximately 9.6 ug/mL lysate from CMV-infected fibroblasts. Sorted nonresponding memory CD4+ T cells were CD40L-negative, CD69-negative, CD45RO-high. Sequencing used immunoSEQ version 4 in survey mode. The table came from immunoSEQ multiplex PCR; TCRdb's copy has only in-frame clones and leaves some out. The data contain roughly 34,000 clones, about four fifths of them singletons. The specimen comprised CD4+ T cells sorted from PBMCs after roughly 19-hour stimulation, sampled from a patient who received antiretroviral therapy. This clonotype was sampled from an adult woman with HIV who was CMV-seropositive.

The CDR3 reads CASRAGTGGAQTQYF. The CDR3 DNA follows: TGTGCCAGTAGGGCCGGGACAGGGGGCGCCCAGACCCAGTACTTC. V gene TRBV19 combines with J gene TRBJ2-5; 12 bases line up with TRBD1. CDR1 is LNHDA and CDR2 is SQIVND in the germline V gene (reference sequence). The V gene end was trimmed by 6 bases and the J gene end by 6 bases; junction bases not matched to a gene: 8. CDR3 length equals 15 residues.